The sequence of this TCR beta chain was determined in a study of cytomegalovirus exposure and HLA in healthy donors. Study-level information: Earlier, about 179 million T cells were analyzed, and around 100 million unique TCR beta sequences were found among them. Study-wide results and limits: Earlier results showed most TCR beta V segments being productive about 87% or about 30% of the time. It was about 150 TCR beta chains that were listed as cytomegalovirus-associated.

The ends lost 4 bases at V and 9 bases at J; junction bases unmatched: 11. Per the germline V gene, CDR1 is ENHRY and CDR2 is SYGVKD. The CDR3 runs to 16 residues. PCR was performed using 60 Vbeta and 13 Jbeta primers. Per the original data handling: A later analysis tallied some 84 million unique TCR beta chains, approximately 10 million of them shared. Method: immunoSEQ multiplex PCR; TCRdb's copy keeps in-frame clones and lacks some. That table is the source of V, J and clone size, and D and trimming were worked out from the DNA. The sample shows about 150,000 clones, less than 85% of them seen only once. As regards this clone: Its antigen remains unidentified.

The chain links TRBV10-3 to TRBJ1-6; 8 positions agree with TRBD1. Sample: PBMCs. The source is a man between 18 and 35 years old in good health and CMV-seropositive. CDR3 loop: CAISAARTGLGSPLHF. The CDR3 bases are TGTGCCATCAGTGCAGCGCGGACAGGGCTAGGTTCACCCCTCCACTTT.